The 23 T cell receptor beta chains listed next were all sequenced from one sample in a study of tumor-infiltrating lymphocytes in primary liver carcinoma. The source material, about 17-31 mg of unsorted bulk tissue, was used to co-extract RNA and DNA. The template, roughly 550 ng total RNA, yielded TCR beta cDNA made with a constant-region primer. Each TCR beta library was derived from three nested multiplex PCR rounds that employed slightly modified ARM-PCR. Forward primers for TRBV1-TRBV30 and a C-beta reverse primer served the first two PCR rounds, at 10 cycles each. TCRdb re-analysed the multiplex PCR reads in MiXCR, keeping a single row per CDR3 protein. There are almost 55,000 distinct CDR3 sequences in the sample; roughly 77% occur only once, and around 23% lies in the top ten. Sequencing input: liver tumor tissue from sampling region 2. Regarding subset: tumor region T2, inferior pole. These receptor sequences come from a man aged 35-49 years with primary liver carcinoma and hepatitis B virus infection.

As to this clonotype: A much larger clone sits a single nucleotide away, making a read error possible. V is TRBV2 and J is TRBJ1-5, with D hard to call. This CDR3 contains 13 residues. CDR1 and CDR2 from the germline V gene are SNHLY and FYNNEI. Trimming took 5 bases from V and 4 from J, leaving 9 bases between them. The CDR3 spells CASSRGHNQPQHF. Written as DNA, the CDR3 is TGTGCCAGCAGTCGCGGGCATAATCAGCCCCAGCATTTT.

Concerning this clonotype: Without the conserved terminal phenylalanine or tryptophan, this CDR3 likely stems from a read error. The chain recombines TRBV6-2 or TRBV6-3 with TRBJ2-7, with D uncertain. V was pared by 9 bases and J by 4 bases, with 13 bases between. The germline V gene encodes CDR1 MNHEY and CDR2 SVGEGT. This CDR3 is 12 amino acids long. The CDR3 spells CARSYNPYEQYY. The CDR3 DNA follows: TGTGCCAGGAGCTACAATCCGTACGAGCAGTACTAC.

Worth noting for this clonotype: A read error is likely, as this CDR3 ends without the conserved phenylalanine or tryptophan. Because the CDR3's place on the DNA is in doubt, the DNA is left out and the CDR3 is given as listed by TCRdb. CDR3 loop: CASSLVLTGEMEALL. V is TRBV4-1 and J is TRBJ1-1; the tabulated D call, TRBD1, remains unverified against the DNA. The CDR3 extends over 15 residues, inclusive of both ends. Germline lookup yields CDR1 MGHRA and CDR2 YSYEKL.

Remarks on this clonotype: Since the CDR3 does not end with the conserved phenylalanine or tryptophan, this likely comes from a read error. The J gene is TRBJ2-5, the V gene TRBV13, with D unclear. There are 14 residues in the CDR3. Per germline, CDR1 PRHDT and CDR2 FYEKMQ (reference sequence). Trimming left V 4 bases short and J 0 bases short, with 9 bases between. CDR3 sequence reads: CASSSSTDQETQYL. CDR3 in DNA: TGTGCCAGCAGCTCCTCGACCGACCAAGAGACCCAGTACCTC.

This clonotype has ten or more counts. The junction departs from the called germline gene at one end, perhaps through a read error. This chain joins TRBV13 and TRBJ2-4; tentatively, D is TRBD2 (6 bases). The CDR3 extends over 14 amino acids. CDR1 PRHDT and CDR2 FYEKMQ come from the germline V gene (reference sequence). The chain's CDR3 is CASSLRLRDSRFRF. The DNA for the CDR3 is TGTGCCAGCAGCTTAAGGTTGCGGGACTCCAGGTTTCGCTTC.

The J gene is TRBJ2-3, the V gene TRBV12-5, with D tentatively TRBD1 or TRBD2 (5 bases each). CDR1 is LGHNT and CDR2 is FRNRAP in the germline V gene. The CDR3 runs to 14 residues. The V end was cut by 8 bases, the J end by 4 bases, with 16 bases between. The CDR3 sequence is CASRKGRNADTQYF. In nucleotides, the CDR3 is TGTGCTAGTAGAAAGGGGAGAAACGCAGATACGCAGTATTTT.

As for this clonotype: This may arise from a read error, as a much more abundant clone is one base away. This CDR3 is CASSGSGGGDTQYF. CDR3 bases: TGTGCCAGCAGTGGATCAGGGGGTGGAGATACGCAGTATTTT. The V call is TRBV6-4, the J call TRBJ2-3; 7 nucleotides match TRBD1. With V trimmed by 4 bases and J by 5 bases, 6 bases remained unmatched. In germline, CDR1 is MRHNA, CDR2 SNTAGT. This CDR3 comprises 14 residues.

In regard to this clonotype: It may be a read error: a sequence one base away is much more abundant. This rearrangement joins TRBV7-8 to TRBJ2-1, with 9 bases that match TRBD1. The CDR3 extends over 14 amino acids. Germline V gives CDR1 SGHVS, CDR2 FQNEAQ. V shed 1 base and J 15 bases; nucleotides not matched to a gene: 10. The chain's CDR3 is CASSLVKDRGYGFF. The CDR3 DNA reads TGTGCCAGCAGCTTAGTTAAGGACAGGGGATACGGGTTCTTC.

Concerning this clonotype: An end of the junction does not agree with germline; a read error may underlie this. The V and J genes are TRBV11-2 and TRBJ2-7; D is ambiguous. Germline V CDR1 and CDR2: SGHAT, FQNNGV. This CDR3 spans 14 amino acids. This CDR3 reads CAGSLTDTAYEQYF. DNA for the CDR3: TGTGCCGGCAGCTTGACTGACACTGCCTATGAGCAGTACTTC.

The chain couples TRBV2 to TRBJ2-1, with 7 positions matching TRBD2. The CDR3 covers 15 residues. CDR1 and CDR2 (germline): SNHLY, FYNNEI. Germline trimming cut 4 bases from V and 4 bases from J; bases unmatched to any gene: 7. The DNA of the CDR3 is TGTGCCAGCAGTGTTGATGCGGGAGATTACAATGAGCAGTTCTTC. This encodes CASSVDAGDYNEQFF.

Regarding this clonotype: The CDR3 does not end in the conserved phenylalanine or tryptophan, so this is likely a read error. The DNA is left out, because the CDR3 cannot be placed on it with certainty; the CDR3 is given as TCRdb lists it. V usage is TRBV4-1 and J usage is TRBJ1-2. The CDR3 is 13 amino acids long, termini counted. CDR1 and CDR2 (germline): MGHRA, YSYEKL. The CDR3 reads CASSETADYGYIV.

Details on this clonotype: A much larger clonotype is one base distant, so this may be a read error. V is TRBV24-1 and J is TRBJ2-3; 9 nucleotides match TRBD1. Trimming removed 4 bases from V and 5 bases from J; junction bases left unmatched: 6. Germline loops: CDR1 KGHDR, CDR2 SFDVKD. CDR3 length: 15 residues. In nucleotides, the CDR3 is TGTGCCACCAGTGAAGACAGGGGGAGCGTAGATACGCAGTATTTT. This encodes CATSEDRGSVDTQYF.

For this clonotype: The missing conserved phenylalanine or tryptophan at the end of this CDR3 makes a read error likely. The CDR3 DNA follows: TGTGCCAGCAGCCAAGGGCTTCAGGGGGGGAACATTGAAGCTTTCCTT. This gives the protein CASSQGLQGGNIEAFL. The J gene is TRBJ1-1, the V gene TRBV4-2, with 7 bases that match TRBD1. Germline V lookup: CDR1 LGHNA, CDR2 YNFKEQ. This CDR3 has 16 residues.

V is TRBV11-2 and J is TRBJ2-1, with D possibly matching TRBD2 (5 bases). The CDR3 extends over 16 amino acids. V was shortened by 3 bases and J by 9 bases, with 21 bases between the two germline ends. Germline loops: CDR1 SGHAT, CDR2 FQNNGV. The CDR3 region is CASSLDIGLAVSEQFF. The CDR3 DNA is TGTGCCAGCAGCTTGGATATCGGACTGGCCGTGAGTGAGCAGTTCTTC.

Points on this clonotype: A single base separates this from a much larger clone, so it may be a read error. V gene TRBV18 combines with J gene TRBJ1-4; possibly TRBD1 for D (6 bases). V was cut by 4 bases and J by 3 bases, with 18 bases left in between. The germline V gene has CDR1 KGHSH and CDR2 LQKENI. CDR3 length: 17 amino acids. In nucleotides, the CDR3 is TGTGCCAGCTCACTCCACGCAGCAGGGGTGGCTAATGAAAAACTGTTTTTT. Amino acid sequence: CASSLHAAGVANEKLFF.

As for this clonotype: The missing conserved phenylalanine or tryptophan at the end of this CDR3 makes a read error likely. The chain recombines TRBV12-3 or TRBV12-4 with TRBJ2-7, with D perhaps matching TRBD2 (5 bases). The CDR3 loop spans 15 amino acids. Here the CDR3 reads CAGSLRAGPAYEQYL. In nucleotides, the CDR3 is TGTGCCGGCAGTTTGAGGGCAGGCCCTGCCTACGAGCAGTACTTA.

This clonotype showed up many times. Since a much larger clone is just one base distant, this may be a read error. This chain connects TRBV29-1 to TRBJ2-3, with no clear D. The germline V gene has CDR1 SQVTM and CDR2 ANQGSEA. Trimming pared 4 bases from V and 8 bases from J, leaving 7 bases between. The CDR3 length is 10 residues. The CDR3 spells CSVVQRTQYF. The CDR3 bases are TGCAGCGTTGTTCAGCGTACGCAGTATTTT.

This clonotype is labeled medium-sized (0.01 to 0.1%). The V and J genes are TRBV11-2 and TRBJ2-1; unclear D gene. From germline, CDR1 is SGHAT and CDR2 FQNNGV. V lost 4 bases, J lost 6 bases, and 13 bases lay in between. The CDR3 spans 14 residues. The DNA for the CDR3 is TGTGCCAGCAGCTCGATGCTAGGAAGCAATGAGCAGTTCTTC. Its translation is CASSSMLGSNEQFF.

Only a few counts were recorded for this clonotype. This chain links TRBV20-1 with TRBJ2-1, with TRBD2 matching over 9 bases. The germline CDR1 and CDR2 sequences are DFQATT and SNEGSKA (reference sequence). V was pared by 2 bases and J by 12 bases, with 14 bases of the junction left unmatched. The CDR3 loop spans 15 amino acids. The DNA for the CDR3 is TGCAGTGCTAGATTGAGGCGGGAGGGCCTGGTAGGGCAGTTCTTC. This translates into CSARLRREGLVGQFF.

In its sample, this clonotype was seen a few times. The V and J genes are TRBV7-3 and TRBJ1-2, with D hard to call. Germline loops: CDR1 SGHTA, CDR2 FQGTGA. The CDR3 runs to 13 residues. Trimming removed 5 bases at V and 8 bases at J, with 15 bases between. CDR3 in DNA: TGTGCCAGCAGCCGATCCTTAACGTCAGGCTACACCTTC. This translates into CASSRSLTSGYTF.

In its sample, this clonotype is large (0.1 to 1%). The chain links TRBV12-3 or TRBV12-4 to TRBJ1-6; 7 bases map to TRBD1. The CDR3 has 15 residues. Trimming took 4 bases from V and 6 from J; bases not matched to a gene: 6. The CDR3 region is CASSSTTGRNSPLHF. The DNA of the CDR3 is TGTGCCAGCAGTTCCACGACAGGGCGTAATTCACCCCTCCACTTT.

V is TRBV6-5 and J is TRBJ1-2, with D tentatively TRBD1 (5 bases). The germline V gene encodes CDR1 MNHEY and CDR2 SVGAGI. The CDR3 has 13 residues. Here the CDR3 reads CAASRGDSYGYTF. The CDR3 DNA is TGTGCTGCATCTCGGGGGGATAGCTATGGCTACACCTTC.

With respect to this clonotype: The junction does not match germline at one end; this may be a read error. The chain carries TRBV12-3 or TRBV12-4 and TRBJ2-1; 10 bases fit TRBD2. CDR3 size: 15 residues. This CDR3 reads CVSSFRLAGGNEEFF. In nucleotides, the CDR3 is TGTGTCAGCAGTTTTAGACTAGCGGGCGGCAATGAGGAGTTCTTC.